This T cell receptor (beta chain) appears in the sequencing data of a study of cytomegalovirus exposure and HLA in healthy donors. The study's findings and limits: CMV antigen specificity of three CMV-associated chains was confirmed in vitro.

Among the donors, all were healthy bone marrow donors. PCR used 60 Vbeta primers and 13 Jbeta primers. The method was immunoSEQ multiplex PCR; TCRdb's version includes in-frame clones alone and lacks a portion of them. The table has 95,000 to 150,000 clones, 75% to 85% seen once. There are 15 residues in the CDR3. J was trimmed by 16 bases and V by 0 bases; bases with no gene match: 10. Germline V gene lookup returns CDR1 ENHRY and CDR2 SYGVKD. About this clone: Its antigen remains unknown.

What was sequenced was PBMCs. The sequence was collected from a middle-aged man in good health and CMV-seronegative. The rearrangement uses TRBV10-3 and TRBJ2-1; 12 bases match TRBD2. The CDR3 region is CAISESTSGGPFAFF. The CDR3 nucleotides read TGTGCCATCAGTGAGTCCACTAGCGGGGGGCCCTTCGCCTTCTTC.